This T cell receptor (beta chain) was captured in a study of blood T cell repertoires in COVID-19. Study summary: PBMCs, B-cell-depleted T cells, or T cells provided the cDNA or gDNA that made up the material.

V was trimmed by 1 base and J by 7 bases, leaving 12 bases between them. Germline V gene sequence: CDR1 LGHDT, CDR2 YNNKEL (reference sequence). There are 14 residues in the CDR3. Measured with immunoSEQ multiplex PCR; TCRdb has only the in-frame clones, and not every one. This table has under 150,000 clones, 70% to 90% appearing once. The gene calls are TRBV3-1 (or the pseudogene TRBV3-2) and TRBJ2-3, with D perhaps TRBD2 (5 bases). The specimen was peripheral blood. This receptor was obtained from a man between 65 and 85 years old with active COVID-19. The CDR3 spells CASSQVRSSNTQYF. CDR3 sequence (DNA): TGTGCCAGCAGCCAAGTTCGATCTAGCAATACGCAGTATTTT.